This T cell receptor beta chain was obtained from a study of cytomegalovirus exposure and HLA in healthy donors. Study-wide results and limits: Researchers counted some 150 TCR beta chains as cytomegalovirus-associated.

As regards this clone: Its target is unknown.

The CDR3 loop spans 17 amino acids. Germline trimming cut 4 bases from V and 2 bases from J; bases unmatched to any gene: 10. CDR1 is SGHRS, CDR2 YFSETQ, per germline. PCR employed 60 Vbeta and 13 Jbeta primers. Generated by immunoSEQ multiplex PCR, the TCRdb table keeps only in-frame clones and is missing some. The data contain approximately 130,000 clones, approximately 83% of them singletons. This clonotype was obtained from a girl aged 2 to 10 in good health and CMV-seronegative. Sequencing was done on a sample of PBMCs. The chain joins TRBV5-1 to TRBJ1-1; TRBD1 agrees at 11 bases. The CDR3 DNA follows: TGCGCCAGCAGCCCGACGGGACAGGGGGTGTTCAACACTGAAGCTTTCTTT. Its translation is CASSPTGQGVFNTEAFF.